The clone carrying this T cell receptor (beta chain) was recorded many times. Its antigen remains unknown. The CDR3 goes on 3 residues after the read ends, and that part is filled in from the germline J gene. The data were taken from a study of T cell clonality in common variable immunodeficiency. Overall study results and limits: Common variable immunodeficiency TCR beta sequences reportedly had fewer deletions and N-nucleotide insertions. The cause of increased CVID clonality remains unclear without subpopulation sequencing.

Sequenced by immunoSEQ multiplex PCR; TCRdb stores in-frame clones only, minus some. The sample shows around 45,000 clones, none of them appearing just once. Germline lookup yields CDR1 SNHLY and CDR2 FYNNEI. This CDR3 contains 16 residues. After removal of 5 bases from V and 4 bases from J, the junction contained 10 bases not matched to a gene. This chain uses TRBV2 with TRBJ2-5; TRBD2 matches at 10 bases. Sequenced: peripheral blood mononuclear cells. The receptor's source is a person aged 18-70 years in good health. The CDR3 DNA, read in part, is TGTGCCAGCAGTCCCCCTAGCGGGAGACGGGGAGAGACC. Translated: CASSPPSGRRGET. The complete CDR3 reads CASSPPSGRRGETQYF.